These T cell receptor beta chains were read from a single sample in a study of technical replicates of blood from a few donors. Profiling relied on immunoSEQ multiplex PCR, and the TCRdb table lists in-frame clones only, not all of them. Here the sample spans around 100,000 clones, just under 95% being singletons. What was sequenced was T cells isolated from PBMCs. The receptors shown here come from a human donor in good health. Each CDR3 is given with its conserved first and last residue. Each record gives: D gene, clone size, J gene, V gene, CDR3 protein, CDR3 DNA. D genes are given only for firm matches. Clone size, where shown, is once, few, many, or a class for clones that have expanded.

-,once,TRBJ1-1,TRBV6-6,CASSYRGLLNTEAFF,TGTGCCAGCAGTTACAGGGGCCTTCTAAACACTGAAGCTTTCTTT
-,-,TRBJ1-1,TRBV6-1,CASRLEGFGNTEAFF,TGTGCCAGCAGGTTGGAGGGATTCGGGAACACTGAAGCTTTCTTT
TRBD2,once,TRBJ2-1,TRBV5-5,CASSHGGYNEQFF,TGTGCCAGCAGCCACGGGGGGTACAATGAGCAGTTCTTC
-,-,TRBJ2-7,TRBV2,CASSYIGEQYF,TGTGCCAGCAGTTATATCGGCGAGCAGTACTTC
TRBD2,-,TRBJ2-7,TRBV7-9,CASSGQTSGRWYEQYF,TGTGCCAGCAGCGGTCAAACTAGCGGGAGATGGTACGAGCAGTACTTC
TRBD2,-,TRBJ2-7,TRBV25-1,CASAASGRSLGYEQYF,TGTGCCAGTGCCGCTAGCGGGAGGTCTCTAGGGTACGAGCAGTACTTC
-,few,TRBJ2-1,TRBV19,CASSITGSNNEQFF,TGTGCCAGTAGTATCACAGGGAGCAACAATGAGCAGTTCTTC
-,-,TRBJ2-4,TRBV6-5,CASSYSSSRPKNIQYF,TGTGCCAGCAGTTACTCATCTAGCCGACCAAAAAACATTCAGTACTTC
-,-,TRBJ1-1,TRBV6-1,CASSEALLGIGFEAFF,TGTGCCAGCAGTGAAGCGCTTCTCGGGATTGGGTTCGAAGCTTTCTTT
TRBD2,-,TRBJ2-1,TRBV10-2,CASSWLAGVEEQFF,TGCGCCAGCAGCTGGCTAGCGGGAGTTGAAGAGCAGTTCTTC
TRBD1,-,TRBJ1-2,TRBV5-1,CASSYGTGDGYTF,TGCGCCAGCAGCTACGGGACAGGGGATGGCTACACCTTC
TRBD2,-,TRBJ2-1,TRBV6-5,CASTSGRSGNEQFF,TGTGCCAGCACCAGCGGGAGATCAGGCAATGAGCAGTTCTTC
TRBD1,-,TRBJ2-7,TRBV5-1,CASANRLGTGNEQYF,TGCGCCAGCGCTAACCGCTTGGGGACAGGGAACGAGCAGTACTTC
TRBD1,-,TRBJ2-3,TRBV19,CASSTPGTGRADTQYF,TGTGCCAGTAGTACACCCGGGACAGGGAGGGCAGATACGCAGTATTTT
TRBD2,-,TRBJ2-2,TRBV6-5,CASSYGTISTGELFF,TGTGCCAGCAGTTACGGGACTATTAGCACCGGGGAGCTGTTTTTT
-,-,TRBJ2-3,TRBV7-8,CASSYHLVAAPESTDTQYF,TGTGCCAGCAGCTATCACCTAGTAGCGGCCCCCGAAAGCACAGATACGCAGTATTTT
-,-,TRBJ2-7,TRBV27,CASSREPRGPYEQYF,TGTGCCAGCAGTCGCGAGCCTAGGGGCCCCTACGAGCAGTACTTC
-,-,TRBJ1-4,TRBV28,CASSLFLIPGLVKRTNEKLFF,TGTGCCAGCAGTTTATTCTTAATTCCGGGACTAGTTAAACGGACTAATGAAAAACTGTTTTTT
TRBD2,-,TRBJ2-7,TRBV5-1,CASSPQGLADSYEQYF,TGCGCCAGCAGCCCCCAGGGTCTAGCGGACTCCTACGAGCAGTACTTC
-,-,TRBJ2-1,TRBV12-5,CASGLASSGEDEQFF,TGTGCTAGTGGTTTGGCATCATCAGGGGAAGATGAGCAGTTCTTC
TRBD2,once,TRBJ2-1,TRBV30,CAWNGGLAGTSYNEQFF,TGTGCCTGGAATGGAGGACTAGCGGGAACCTCCTACAATGAGCAGTTCTTC
-,once,TRBJ2-7,TRBV19,CASSTSTVTYEQYF,TGTGCCAGTAGTACCTCGACAGTCACCTACGAGCAGTACTTC
-,-,TRBJ2-5,TRBV11-3,CASSPGLSEQETQYF,TGTGCCAGCAGCCCCGGACTCAGCGAACAAGAGACCCAGTACTTC
TRBD1,-,TRBJ2-5,TRBV11-3,CASSTGGYQETQYF,TGTGCCAGCAGCACAGGGGGGTATCAAGAGACCCAGTACTTC
-,-,TRBJ1-5,TRBV7-8,CASSSYPNQNQPQHF,TGTGCCAGCAGCTCCTACCCCAACCAAAATCAGCCCCAGCATTTT
-,once,TRBJ2-1,TRBV11-2,CASSLTGYYNEQFF,TGTGCCAGCAGCTTAACCGGGTACTACAATGAGCAGTTCTTC
TRBD2,-,TRBJ2-1,TRBV4-1,CASSPFQREFSYNEQFF,TGCGCCAGCAGCCCGTTTCAGCGGGAGTTCTCCTACAATGAGCAGTTCTTC
-,-,TRBJ1-2,TRBV29-1,CSVERVNYGYTF,TGCAGCGTTGAGAGAGTAAACTATGGCTACACCTTC
TRBD1,-,TRBJ2-7,TRBV7-8,CASSDFRGLNNEQYF,TGTGCCAGCAGCGACTTCAGGGGGCTTAATAACGAGCAGTACTTC
TRBD2,-,TRBJ2-7,TRBV7-9,CASSLASGTSGRADEQYF,TGTGCCAGCAGCTTGGCCTCCGGGACTAGCGGGAGGGCTGACGAGCAGTACTTC
-,-,TRBJ1-1,TRBV6-5,CASSYSRSSNTEAFF,TGTGCCAGCAGTTACTCTCGCAGTTCTAACACTGAAGCTTTCTTT
TRBD2,-,TRBJ2-1,TRBV28,CAKSSGRSNEQFF,TGTGCCAAAAGTAGCGGGAGAAGCAATGAGCAGTTCTTC
TRBD1,-,TRBJ2-7,TRBV7-9,CASSLIGTGAQEQYF,TGTGCCAGCAGCTTAATAGGGACAGGGGCCCAGGAGCAGTACTTC
TRBD1,-,TRBJ2-1,TRBV27,CASSLVLGTGQFF,TGTGCCAGCAGTTTAGTCCTCGGGACAGGCCAGTTCTTC
-,-,TRBJ1-3,TRBV9,CASSATQGGGNTIYF,TGTGCCAGCAGCGCGACCCAGGGAGGTGGAAACACCATATATTTT
TRBD2,-,TRBJ2-7,TRBV11-2,CASSTGLAGESEQYF,TGTGCCAGCAGCACCGGACTAGCGGGAGAAAGCGAGCAGTACTTC
-,few,TRBJ1-1,TRBV30,CAWSVGALNTEAFF,TGTGCCTGGAGTGTGGGGGCCCTGAACACTGAAGCTTTCTTT
-,-,TRBJ1-4,TRBV28,CASSLGDSINEKLFF,TGTGCCAGCAGTTTGGGGGACTCCATTAATGAAAAACTGTTTTTT
-,-,TRBJ2-5,TRBV4-1,CASSQGTAEETQYF,TGCGCCAGCAGCCAAGGGACAGCGGAAGAGACCCAGTACTTC
-,-,TRBJ2-3,TRBV27,CASSWQSTDTQYF,TGTGCCAGCAGTTGGCAAAGCACAGATACGCAGTATTTT
-,-,TRBJ1-1,TRBV6-6,CASRQGEAPEAFF,TGTGCCAGCAGACAGGGAGAGGCTCCTGAAGCTTTCTTT
-,once,TRBJ1-1,TRBV9,CASSDSGTEAFF,TGTGCCAGCAGCGATTCGGGCACTGAAGCTTTCTTT
TRBD1,-,TRBJ1-2,TRBV7-8,CASGQGSYTF,TGTGCCAGCGGACAGGGGAGCTACACCTTC